What follows are 26 T cell receptor beta chains derived from one specimen sequenced in a study of T cells in Graves' hyperthyroidism and ophthalmopathy. The investigators amplified TCR beta CDR3 regions from RNA transcripts. First-round RT-PCR targeting the TCR CDR3 was performed with the HTBI primer set. TCRdb re-analysed the multiplex PCR reads in MiXCR, keeping a single row per CDR3 protein. The sample has 500,000 to 550,000 distinct CDR3 sequences; less than 20% are singletons. Sequencing input: blood. The receptors were sampled from a man in his forties or fifties with Graves' ophthalmopathy.

This chain joins TRBV6-1 and TRBJ2-2; 7 nucleotides line up with TRBD1. After removal of 5 bases from V and 7 bases from J, the junction contained 4 bases not matched to a gene. CDR1 is MNHNS, CDR2 SASEGT, per germline. The CDR3 covers 13 residues. CDR3 coding DNA: TGTGCCAGCAGTTCCACAGGGGTCGGGGAGCTGTTTTTT. Protein sequence: CASSSTGVGELFF.

The genes are TRBV12-3 or TRBV12-4 and TRBJ1-1; D call uncertain. There are 12 residues in the CDR3. With 3 bases removed from V and 10 bases from J, the gap between germline ends came to 12 bases. The CDR3 region is CASSFKGLLAFF. The CDR3, as DNA: TGTGCCAGCAGTTTCAAAGGACTATTAGCTTTCTTT.

V gene TRBV6-1 combines with J gene TRBJ2-7, with 7 bases matching TRBD2. The CDR3 runs to 15 residues. The germline gives CDR1 MNHNS, CDR2 SASEGT. After removal of 2 bases from V and 0 bases from J, the junction contained 4 bases not matched to a gene. CDR3 sequence (DNA): TGTGCCAGCAGTGAATGGGGGACTACCTCCTACGAGCAGTACTTC. Translating gives CASSEWGTTSYEQYF.

This clonotype appeared a few times. V is TRBV4-1 and J is TRBJ1-5; no clear D. CDR3 length equals 14 residues. Germline-derived CDR1 and CDR2 are MGHRA and YSYEKL. V lost 6 bases and J 3 bases, leaving 12 bases between the germline ends. In DNA, the CDR3 is TGCGCCAGCAGTCGGCTCCGGGACAATCAGCCCCAGCATTTT. Amino acid sequence: CASSRLRDNQPQHF.

This clonotype was counted only a few times. This chain joins TRBV28 and TRBJ1-2; D may be TRBD1 (6 bases). V was clipped by 7 bases and J by 7 bases, with 13 bases between them. Germline V gene sequence: CDR1 MDHEN, CDR2 SYDVKM. The length of the CDR3 is 12 residues. The CDR3 reads CASTLGGRGYTF. The CDR3 DNA reads as TGTGCCAGCACCCTAGGGGGTCGTGGCTACACCTTC.

V and J are TRBV27 and TRBJ1-5; maybe TRBD1 (5 bases). The germline V gene encodes CDR1 MNHEY and CDR2 SMNVEV (reference sequence). This CDR3 contains 14 residues. V shed 0 bases and J shed 7 bases, with 10 bases lying between them. The CDR3 sequence: CASSLSWRDQPQHF. CDR3 DNA sequence: TGTGCCAGCAGTTTATCGTGGAGGGACCAGCCCCAGCATTTT.

V is TRBV7-3 and J is TRBJ1-1, with unresolved D. The V gene lost 1 base and the J gene lost 3 bases, with 15 bases spanning the gap. Germline CDR1 SGHTA, CDR2 FQGTGA. The CDR3 spans 16 residues. The CDR3: CASSLIGSGRDTEAFF. The CDR3 DNA reads TGTGCCAGCAGCTTAATTGGGTCGGGCAGAGACACTGAAGCTTTCTTT.

The chain uses TRBV20-1 and TRBJ2-2, with D unresolved. The CDR3 length is 15 residues. Trimming cost V 1 base and J 6 bases, with 15 bases left between them. In germline, CDR1 is DFQATT, CDR2 SNEGSKA (reference sequence). The CDR3 DNA follows: TGCAGTGCTAGAGTAGAGGACCAGCCTTCCGGGGAGCTGTTTTTT. This sequence encodes CSARVEDQPSGELFF.

The chain employs TRBV7-6 and TRBJ2-3; 8 bases fit TRBD2. Trimming removed 2 bases from V and 0 bases from J; junction bases left unmatched: 4. Germline-derived CDR1 and CDR2 are SGHVS and FNYEAQ. The CDR3 runs 16 residues. The CDR3 reads CASSLSGGYSTDTQYF. The CDR3 nucleotides read TGTGCCAGCAGCTTATCGGGGGGGTATAGCACAGATACGCAGTATTTT.

The sample holds a few counts of this clonotype. The chain links TRBV9 to TRBJ2-3, with D uncertain. The V gene's germline CDR1 is SGDLS and CDR2 YYNGEE. This CDR3 has 14 amino acids. Between the trimmed V and J ends, which lost 3 bases and 4 bases, there was a span of 12 bases. The CDR3 region has the DNA TGTGCCAGCAGCGACGGTGTCGGATCAGATACGCAGTATTTT. Protein: CASSDGVGSDTQYF.

A note on this clonotype: One base away lies a much larger clone, so this may be a sequencing read error. This chain connects TRBV20-1 to TRBJ2-7; 9 nucleotides line up with TRBD1. CDR3 length equals 14 residues. The junction had 5 bases not matched to a gene; V was cut back by 4 bases and J by 1 base. Germline CDR1 reads DFQATT; CDR2 reads SNEGSKA (reference sequence). The CDR3 is CSANSGTGSYEQYF. The CDR3, as DNA: TGCAGTGCTAACTCCGGGACAGGGTCCTACGAGCAGTACTTC.

This clonotype has at least ten counts. The chain employs TRBV7-2 and TRBJ2-5; tentatively, D is TRBD2 (5 bases). Germline V gives CDR1 SGHTA, CDR2 FQGNSA. The CDR3 has 15 residues. The V end was cut by 1 base, the J end by 3 bases, with 12 bases between. CDR3 amino acids: CASSLGPGLEETQYF. CDR3 sequence (DNA): TGTGCCAGCAGCTTAGGCCCGGGGTTAGAAGAGACCCAGTACTTC.

This clonotype was seen a handful of times. A much more abundant neighbour one base away suggests this may be a read error. This chain joins TRBV28 and TRBJ2-7, with TRBD1 as a possible D gene (5 bases). Germline values: CDR1 MDHEN, CDR2 SYDVKM. Trimming pared 8 bases from V and 1 base from J, leaving 12 bases between. This CDR3 is built from 13 residues. The CDR3 protein is CASGTTGSYEQYF. The CDR3 DNA sequence: TGTGCCAGCGGAACTACAGGTTCCTACGAGCAGTACTTC.

V usage is TRBV10-3 and J usage is TRBJ1-3; the D is unclear. The CDR3 has 13 amino acids. CDR1 ENHRY and CDR2 SYGVKD come from the germline V gene. The V end lost 6 bases, the J end lost 0 bases, and 6 bases lay between the germline ends. The CDR3 DNA reads TGTGCCATCAGAGAAAGCTCTGGAAACACCATATATTTT. Protein product: CAIRESSGNTIYF.

This clonotype was picked up many times. Compared with germline, one end of the junction differs, possibly owing to a read error. The CDR3 DNA reads TGTGCCAGCAGTGTAGCGGGTAGAGCCTCCTACGAGCAGTACTTC. Translation: CASSVAGRASYEQYF. The gene calls are TRBV12-3 or TRBV12-4 and TRBJ2-7; 7 bases align to TRBD2. The CDR3 is 15 amino acids.

The rearrangement uses TRBV6-1 and TRBJ2-1; maybe TRBD2 (5 bases). Germline CDR1 reads MNHNS; CDR2 reads SASEGT. There are 17 residues in the CDR3. Between the trimmed V and J ends, which lost 3 bases and 4 bases, there was a span of 19 bases. The chain's CDR3 is CASSDPGSNSWYNEQFF. CDR3 coding DNA: TGTGCCAGCAGTGACCCGGGATCGAATTCGTGGTACAATGAGCAGTTCTTC.

This clonotype occurred a few times. The V and J genes are TRBV27 and TRBJ1-2; the D gene is possibly TRBD1 (5 bases). Trimming cost V 2 bases and J 2 bases, with 12 bases left between them. Per the germline V gene, CDR1 is MNHEY and CDR2 is SMNVEV (reference sequence). CDR3 length: 15 residues. The CDR3 bases are TGTGCCAGCAGTTTAAACCCGAGACAGAACTATGGCTACACCTTC. This translates into CASSLNPRQNYGYTF.

In its sample, this clonotype was seen a few times. This chain links TRBV27 with TRBJ2-5; the D gene is possibly TRBD1 (5 bases). V lost 3 bases, J lost 4 bases, and 12 bases lay in between. CDR1 is MNHEY, CDR2 SMNVEV, per germline (reference sequence). This CDR3 spans 14 amino acids. CDR3 in amino acids: CASSFSAGLETQYF. CDR3 DNA: TGTGCCAGCAGTTTCTCGGCAGGGCTAGAGACCCAGTACTTC.

This clonotype was recorded a few times. This sequence joins TRBV12-3 or TRBV12-4 and TRBJ2-1, with 9 bases identical to TRBD2. V dropped 2 bases and J dropped 8; count of bases not matched to a gene: 7. There are 15 residues in the CDR3. DNA of the CDR3: TGTGCCAGCAGTTTACGGCGGGAGGGCCCCCATGAGCAGTTCTTC. This encodes CASSLRREGPHEQFF.

The sample holds many counts of this clonotype. A read error may produce the germline difference seen at one junction end. The chain combines TRBV12-3 or TRBV12-4 with TRBJ1-1, with TRBD1 as a possible D gene (5 bases). The length of the CDR3 is 13 residues. Here the CDR3 reads CASSLGENTEAFF. DNA for the CDR3: TGCGCCAGCAGCTTGGGGGAGAACACTGAAGCTTTCTTT.

The rearrangement uses TRBV7-6 and TRBJ2-7; 10 nucleotides align to TRBD1. The trim removed 3 bases at V and 7 bases at J, leaving 9 bases unmatched. CDR1 is SGHVS, CDR2 FNYEAQ, per germline. The CDR3 is made up of 15 amino acids. CDR3 protein: CASSFSGTGASEQYF. The CDR3 DNA reads as TGTGCCAGCAGCTTTTCCGGGACAGGGGCGAGTGAGCAGTACTTC.

This clonotype was counted ten times or more. V gene TRBV18 combines with J gene TRBJ2-7, with D tentatively TRBD2 (6 bases). The V gene's germline CDR1 is KGHSH and CDR2 LQKENI. The V end was cut by 0 bases, the J end by 7 bases, with 19 bases between. The CDR3 contains 16 residues. Here the CDR3 DNA reads TGTGCCAGCTCACCACCGTCGCAGGTTTTGGAGGGAGAGCAGTACTTC. It codes for CASSPPSQVLEGEQYF.

This clonotype showed up just a few times. The rearrangement joins TRBV15 to TRBJ2-7, with 7 bases lining up with TRBD1. The V segment lost 5 bases and the J segment 2 bases; nucleotides outside the gene matches: 9. The CDR3 has 15 residues. CDR1 and CDR2 from the germline V gene are LNHNV and YYDKDF (reference sequence). DNA for the CDR3: TGTGCCACCAGCTATGGACAGGCAATTCCCTACGAGCAGTACTTC. Protein sequence: CATSYGQAIPYEQYF.

The chain combines TRBV6-4 with TRBJ2-3, with D unclear. Between the trimmed V and J ends, which lost 3 bases and 0 bases, there was a span of 4 bases. From germline, CDR1 is MRHNA and CDR2 SNTAGT. CDR3 length equals 13 residues. This CDR3 reads CASSESSTDTQYF. CDR3 in DNA: TGTGCCAGCAGTGAGTCTAGCACAGATACGCAGTATTTT.

The J gene is TRBJ1-5, the V gene TRBV4-1, with a possible D match to TRBD1 (5 bases). Looked up from germline, CDR1 is MGHRA and CDR2 is YSYEKL. V was pared by 3 bases and J by 5 bases, with 23 bases between. The CDR3 contains 18 residues. CDR3 bases: TGCGCCAGCAGCCACCCTGGGCTTATAAGGAGGGGCTATCAGCCCCAGCATTTT. Translating gives CASSHPGLIRRGYQPQHF.

The chain recombines TRBV19 with TRBJ1-5, with D possibly matching TRBD1 (5 bases). CDR1 and CDR2 (germline): LNHDA, SQIVND (reference sequence). With 4 bases removed from V and 7 bases from J, the gap between germline ends came to 14 bases. The CDR3 spans 14 residues. This CDR3 reads CASSNPRWGQPQHF. The CDR3 DNA reads TGTGCCAGTAGTAACCCGCGGTGGGGGCAGCCCCAGCATTTT.